This T cell receptor beta chain appears in the sequencing data of a study of molecular identifiers for immune sequencing clone quantification. Listed TCR primers and previously described methods were used for bulk TCR libraries. MiXCR was run by TCRdb on the PCR reads, yielding one entry per CDR3 protein. There are 250,000 to 400,000 distinct CDR3 sequences in the sample; over 20% occur only once, and over 0.7% lies in the top ten. General observations from the study: Identical barcode-sharing TCR molecules could lead to underestimated sizes for highly expanded clones. Over 98% of effector molecules, but under 1% in naive cells, were held by clones with more than 20 RNA copies.

Deletions cut 2 bases from V and 9 bases from J, with 26 bases between. Germline CDR1 is MGHRA and CDR2 is YSYEKL. CDR3 size: 18 residues. For naive CD8 T cells, sorting used the CD8+CD4-CCR7+CD45RA+ phenotype. The table lists this clonotype with many counts. Its antigen is not identified. The sequence derives from a human donor in good health. Some libraries in this study had Jurkat cell RNA spiked in. The chain uses TRBV4-1 and TRBJ2-1; a weak D match, TRBD2 (6 bases). Sequenced input: naive CD8+ T cells from blood, with Jurkat cell RNA spiked in. Subset reported: FACS-sorted CD8+CD4-CCR7+CD45RA+ naive T cells. CDR3 protein: CASSQLPSRGTVQAEQFF. CDR3 nucleotide sequence: TGCGCCAGCAGCCAACTCCCCAGTCGGGGGACTGTACAAGCTGAGCAGTTCTTC.